This TCR beta chain was found in a study of cytomegalovirus exposure and HLA in healthy donors (dated by TCRdb to 2017 to 2019). At the level of the whole study: In an earlier analysis of 587 of the donors, around 300 Gb of sequence data and 120 million or so unique TCR beta sequences from approximately 180 million T cells were reported. In a later analysis, previously published TCR beta repertoires from 550 to 700 donors were re-analyzed and high-resolution HLA genotyping was added so that TCR occurrence patterns could be studied. The later analysis used no new phenotypic data to find candidate immune exposures, relying instead on TCR beta sequences and their occurrence across donors. Roughly five DR-DQ haplotypes were handled as single units for association and clustering because linkage in the cohort was strong. An earlier analysis of nearly 600 of the donors applied high-throughput TCR beta sequencing to assess whether each TCR beta V gene segment acted as functional or pseudogenic. Donor age, sex, ethnicity and CMV serostatus were compiled alongside the repertoire data. An early release that covered 640 HLA-typed donors contained approximately 320 gigabases of sequencing data and roughly 84 million unique TCR sequences. The number of typed donors differed by locus: roughly 620-630 for A, B, C, DRB1 and DQB1; about 520 for DQA1; around 580 for DPA1; and about 450 for DPB1. To predict cytomegalovirus infection status, the study combined high-throughput TCR immunosequencing, statistical association of individual TCRs with disease status, and machine learning. A later genetic analysis used genome-wide SNP genotypes for about 65% of the roughly 700 donors, treating that subset as a discovery cohort. The study aimed to test whether signatures of past pathogen exposure could be identified by cataloging public T cell receptors. The study profiled the T cell repertoires of 500 to 800 subjects by immunosequencing and related them to cytomegalovirus serostatus. HLA typing covered class I and class II loci at four-digit resolution. Among the roughly 400 genotyped donors, 75% to 90% belonged to the genetic ancestry cluster associated with self-reported Caucasian donors. All discovery cohort repertoires had been generated on a single sequencing platform. Besides the first cohort of 500 to 700 subjects, a separate validation cohort made up of 120 different subjects was used. Across approximately 420 genotyped donors of the cohort, an average of about 240,000 unique TCR beta nucleotide sequences per donor were sequenced, and approximately 17% of those sequences were non-productive. Summary of the overall study and its limitations: Correlated functional status among segregating V segments might reflect linkage disequilibrium, but an unknown experimental factor could not be ruled out. The presence/absence analyses assumed that sequencing depth was roughly uniform across donors, and that assumption may not be true. A cluster of highly shared sequence variants was judged likely to represent a technical artifact of the sequencing pipeline. In vitro tests confirmed that a few of the cytomegalovirus-associated TCR beta chains recognize cytomegalovirus antigens. According to the authors, the approach could potentially be generalized to other disease states and immunological phenotypes. HLA typing was unavailable for some donors at each locus, so association tests used only the typed subset. The 87-base-pair reads could not distinguish some IMGT-functional V segments, including TRBV6-2 and TRBV6-3, so those segments were excluded. When HLA alleles, especially DR and DQ, strongly co-occurred, TCR associations were difficult to assign to individual alleles. In a later analysis, TCR association rates were found to vary across HLA loci, with the most associated TCRs seen for DRB1 alleles and the fewest for HLA-C alleles. In both the original and validation cohorts, the classifier was reported to diagnose cytomegalovirus status with high specificity and sensitivity. At a false discovery rate of 0.05, a later analysis linked 16,951 TCR beta sequences to specific HLA alleles. Because counts were too low, roughly 18 rarely observed V segments, including chromosome 9 orphons, were left out of the earlier analysis of about 500 of the donors. The only immune exposure information available for the cohort was CMV serostatus. A later analysis found that most CMV-associated TCR beta chains appeared HLA-restricted, with HLA associations seemingly driven largely by CMV exposure. A later analysis found that HLA-associated TCR beta chains were more clonally expanded and had lower generation probabilities than equally common non-associated chains. Most TCR sequences were observed very rarely across donors, whereas some public TCRs were present in many individuals. According to a later analysis, parvovirus B19, influenza, CMV and Epstein-Barr virus appeared linked to several top co-occurrence clusters. According to a later genetic analysis, donors in an Asian-associated ancestry cluster had fewer N-insertions in productive TCRs than the approximately 690-donor mean. A further reported finding was that TCR beta sequences accurately predicted the HLA-A and HLA-B alleles for most subjects in the first cohort. The study listed 150 to 200 TCR beta chains as associated with cytomegalovirus. The cohort was sequenced for TCR beta chains only, and without alpha or paired-chain data the features that could be detected were limited. An earlier analysis of several hundred of the donors showed that most TCR beta V segments appeared in productive rearrangements either about 87% or about 30% of the time, which broadly matched IMGT annotations. V-gene and J-gene trimming of TCR beta chains was associated with a missense DCLRE1C variant in a later genetic analysis, and the association was replicated in an independent cohort.

The trim is 2 bases for V and 1 base for J, with a gap of 4 bases between the germline ends. CDR1 SGHKS and CDR2 YYEKEE are derived from the germline V gene (reference sequence). Measured from the cysteine to the phenylalanine, the CDR3 is 12 residues long. Just the 36-base CDR3 DNA is kept, in frame starting at base 1. The cohort was made up of several hundred healthy bone marrow donors. All cohort members were sampled while nominally healthy, although unrecorded immune exposures were likely present. The donor tested CMV seronegative, placing the donor among the 350 or so seronegative members of the cohort. A peripheral blood sample was collected from each donor, and TCR beta sequencing was performed on peripheral blood mononuclear cells. Genomic DNA was extracted from the blood cell samples with the Qiagen DNeasy Blood Extraction Kit. As to this clone: What this receptor recognizes is not known. The input lacks base qualities; no much larger clone sits a single base away.

The method behind the library was the immunoSEQ multiplex PCR assay. The multiplex PCR relied on a mix of 60 forward primers for TCR Vbeta segments and 13 reverse primers for TCR Jbeta segments. The CDR3 region of rearranged TCR beta genes was amplified from genomic DNA with a multiplex PCR assay. The Illumina HiSeq System was used to sequence the amplified TCR beta libraries as 87-base-pair reads. The original pipeline was this. Across the 700 or so repertoires, a later analysis counted some 80 million unique TCR beta chains, roughly 11 million of which were shared by at least two donors. To remove PCR and sequencing errors, raw reads were error-corrected and collapsed into unique sequences using a nearest-neighbor algorithm that merged closely related sequences. To assign V, D and J gene segments, CDR3 sequences were aligned to IMGT reference sequences. For a sequence to be retained, at least a six-nucleotide match to both a V gene segment and a J gene segment was required. A rearrangement counted as productive if the CDR3 had no stop codons and remained in frame with V and J, and every other rearrangement counted as non-productive. CDR3 was defined according to IMGT convention as the region running from the second conserved V-encoded cysteine to the conserved J-encoded phenylalanine. The earlier analysis of about 530 of the donors excluded any sequence lacking an unambiguous match to a single V gene segment. An earlier analysis of under 750 of the donors called V segments functional above 56.7% productive rearrangements and segregating when the between-donor standard deviation exceeded 5%. A statistical classification framework was developed to diagnose cytomegalovirus status using the catalog of TCR beta chain sequences. In a later analysis, TCR nucleotide sequences were compared against IMGT/GENE-DB human TR gene sequences so that V and J genes could be assigned. In a later analysis, CDR3 sequences and most-parsimonious VDJ recombination scenarios were assigned using the TCRdist pipeline. A later analysis defined each TCR beta chain by its CDR3 amino acid sequence plus V-gene family, and excluded reads lacking a unique V-gene family. A later analysis removed several hundred highly shared, low-generation-probability nucleotide sequences to deal with suspected cross-contamination and a sequencing artifact. For each public chain, a later analysis derived a clonal expansion index from normalized ranks of inferred template counts within each repertoire. In a later analysis, generation probabilities were computed using a VDJ recombination model fitted to out-of-frame rearrangements, and the results were checked against IGoR. Hypergeometric tests were used in a later analysis to score TCR-TCR, TCR-HLA and TCR-CMV co-occurrence, with a repertoire-size bias correction applied to the TCR pairs. In a later analysis, false discovery rates were estimated by permuting HLA or CMV assignments 20 times. A later analysis grouped co-occurring TCRs with DBSCAN, adding TCRdist sequence similarity when clustering within HLA-allele-positive subsets. Co-occurrence clustering excluded repertoires with fewer than 30,000 or more than 120,000 public chains, plus five with anomalous nucleotide sharing. In TCRdb, the immuneACCESS table is reduced to in-frame sequences with V and J assigned. These tables do not hold every clone; where another copy was compared, an unresolved V gene accounts for under half, and the others remain unexplained. The DNA gave D and trimming, while V, J and clone size come from that table. This sample holds 110,000 to 150,000 clones; about 77% were observed only once. The top ten clonotypes cover about 3.7% of the sample.

The sequence links TRBV5-5 to TRBJ2-7, with the D gene not confidently named. Material: PBMCs. The source is a male donor in good health and CMV-seronegative. The DNA is as follows: TGTGCCAGCAGCTTCTTATCCTACGAGCAGTACTTC. It specifies CASSFLSYEQYF.